Only one count was recorded for the clone carrying this TCR beta chain. Under the authors' procedure: Counts of nucleated cells, estimated from reference gene primer amplification, were obtained. Sequencing used immunoSEQ multiplex PCR; TCRdb keeps in-frame clones, though not all of them. The DNA gave D and trimming, while V, J and clone size come from that table. The sample holds some 140,000 clones, roughly 71% seen once. The sample is drawn from a study of blood T cell repertoires in COVID-19. The overall study: Acute and convalescent COVID-19 samples came from the United States, Italy and Spain. From T cells, B-cell-depleted T cells, or PBMCs came the material, which was cDNA or gDNA.

Germline CDR1 and CDR2: LNHDA and SQIVND (reference sequence). The germline V and J ends were trimmed by 6 bases and 3 bases, with 15 bases remaining between them. The CDR3 has 15 residues. This receptor was taken from a man aged 80 or over with acute or convalescent COVID-19. J is TRBJ1-5 and V is TRBV19; the D is unclear. Sample: peripheral blood. CDR3 nucleotides: TGTGCCAGTAGATCGCCTCGCGGGGACAATCAGCCCCAGCATTTT. This gives the protein CASRSPRGDNQPQHF.